This TCR beta chain was recovered during a study of metastatic and nonmetastatic thyroid tumors. For the study at large: Patients with malignant and benign thyroid disease provided blood and tumor or nodule tissue, whose repertoires were compared. The study, taken as a whole, reports: It was reportedly found that TCR beta diversity was significantly higher in malignant thyroid tumors than in benign nodules, a difference seen in both blood and tumor samples.

In the authors' workflow: A classifier of distant metastasis in papillary thyroid cancer was built from CDR3 differences (across clinicopathological groups). TCRdb reanalyzed the PCR reads via MiXCR. Here the V and J calls rest on TCRdb's processing, not on the authors' analysis. The sample has 85,000 to 95,000 clones, around 14% seen once; the top ten hold 3.6%. CDR1 is MNHEY and CDR2 is SVGAGI in the germline V gene. Between the trimmed V and J ends, which lost 5 bases and 10 bases, there was a span of 21 bases. This CDR3 has 15 residues. Points on this clone: Its specificity is not known.

Until they underwent thyroid surgery, no patient had received any treatment. The chain has TRBV6-5 and TRBJ1-5, with a possible D match to TRBD1 (6 bases). This sequence originates from a female donor with papillary thyroid cancer or a benign thyroid nodule (not recorded which). Some clones in this sample may be carry-over from other donors' samples. Sequences were obtained from blood. CDR3 residues: CASSTQDRYFDPQHF. CDR3 bases: TGTGCCAGCAGTACTCAGGACAGATACTTTGACCCCCAGCATTTT.